This TCR beta chain was obtained from a study of vaccination effects on CD4 cells after COVID-19. With approximately ten days of culture completed, CD4+ T cells were isolated. Cells had half their medium changed to IL-2 medium on days 3 and 7. About this clone itself: No antigen is known for it.

Profiling relied on immunoSEQ multiplex PCR, and the TCRdb table lists in-frame clones only, not all of them. The sample has roughly 34,000 clones; 70% are singletons. The CDR3 spans 14 residues. The sequencing here drew on CD4+ T cells from PBMCs cultured without peptide, taken before COVID-19 vaccination. The TCR sequence derives from a human donor who received a COVID-19 vaccine. The rearrangement links TRBV21-1 to TRBJ1-2; the table's D call, TRBD1, has no DNA check behind it. TRBV21-1 is flagged as a pseudogene. CDR3 DNA: TGTGCCAACCCCAGGACAGGGGTGGGCTATGGCTACACCTTC. Its translation is CANPRTGVGYGYTF.